The 20 T cell receptor beta chains reported below all come from one sample, sequenced in a study of beta chain features in type 1 diabetes. What was sequenced were expressed TCRB transcripts, since all of the isolated RNA had been reverse transcribed. Measured with immunoSEQ multiplex PCR; TCRdb has only the in-frame clones, and not every one. Among approximately 340,000 clones listed, about 15% were seen once. Sequences were obtained from naive CD4+ T cells from blood. The receptors here all came from a woman aged 18-30 years in good health.

This clone was seen more than once but under ten times. Different DNA sequences within this sample yield the same CDR3. The chain couples TRBV30 to TRBJ1-2; no reliable D call. The CDR3 contains 11 residues. The V end was cut by 2 bases, the J end by 4 bases, with 5 bases between. Germline loops: CDR1 GTSNPN, CDR2 SVGIG (reference sequence). The CDR3 bases are TGTGCCTGGAGTCCCGTCTATGGCTACACCTTC. As protein: CAWSPVYGYTF.

This clone was seen a handful of times. V is TRBV29-1 and J is TRBJ2-2, with no clear D. CDR1 is SQVTM, CDR2 ANQGSEA, per germline. The CDR3 is 10 amino acids. The V gene lost 7 bases and the J gene lost 5 bases, with 5 bases spanning the gap. The CDR3 DNA is TGCAGCGGAGGAACCGGGGAGCTGTTTTTT. Protein product: CSGGTGELFF.

About this clone itself: Mismatch with germline at one junction end may stem from a read error. This chain connects TRBV7-9 to TRBJ2-3; 12 bases are shared with TRBD2. Per the germline V gene, CDR1 is SEHNR and CDR2 is FQNEAQ (reference sequence). This CDR3 comprises 14 residues. CDR3 residues: CASSLAGGVDTQYF. CDR3 DNA: TGTGCCAGCAGCCTAGCGGGAGGGGTAGATACGCAGTATTTT.

This clone showed up just a few times. The chain uses TRBV5-4 and TRBJ2-2; the D gene is possibly TRBD1 (6 bases). Germline CDR1 reads SGHNT; CDR2 reads YYREEE (reference sequence). The CDR3 runs 16 residues. The ends were cut back, 1 base at V and 1 base at J, with 11 bases in the middle. The CDR3 DNA follows: TGTGCCAGCAGCTTGTTTACAGGGCGGAACACCGGGGAGCTGTTTTTT. Its translation is CASSLFTGRNTGELFF.

This clone was seen only a few times. V and J are TRBV5-1 and TRBJ2-5; D gene ambiguous. V dropped 1 base and J dropped 2 bases, with 9 bases sitting between them. The CDR3 sequence is 14 residues long. Germline V gene sequence: CDR1 SGHRS, CDR2 YFSETQ. The CDR3 DNA reads as TGCGCCAGCAGCTTGAGTCGGGTACAAGAGACCCAGTACTTC. It translates to CASSLSRVQETQYF.

This chain uses TRBV18 with TRBJ1-1, with 9 nucleotides matching TRBD1. Per the germline V gene, CDR1 is KGHSH and CDR2 is LQKENI. V was pared by 2 bases and J by 5 bases, with 6 bases of the junction left unmatched. The CDR3 has 15 residues. DNA for the CDR3: TGTGCCAGCTCACCAAGGGGACAGGGTGGGACTGAAGCTTTCTTT. It is translated as CASSPRGQGGTEAFF.

The chain has TRBV7-9 and TRBJ1-2; D is ambiguous. Germline V gives CDR1 SEHNR, CDR2 FQNEAQ (reference sequence). The CDR3 totals 13 residues. The V and J ends lost 4 bases and 7 bases respectively, with 13 bases between them. Here the CDR3 DNA reads TGTGCCAGCAGCTCGGGGTATCTGGCTGGCTACACCTTC. Amino acids: CASSSGYLAGYTF.

This clone was found a few times. The rearrangement links TRBV9 to TRBJ1-1; possibly TRBD1 for D (5 bases). Trimming took 3 bases from V and 7 from J, leaving 13 bases between them. This CDR3 has 13 residues. Looked up from germline, CDR1 is SGDLS and CDR2 is YYNGEE. CDR3: CASSGQGLGEAFF. The CDR3 DNA reads TGTGCCAGCAGCGGCCAGGGCCTTGGTGAAGCTTTCTTT.

The J gene is TRBJ1-4, the V gene TRBV7-9; perhaps TRBD1 as D (5 bases). The germline V and J ends were trimmed by 6 bases and 8 bases, with 10 bases remaining between them. The CDR3 has 12 residues. Germline V gene data show CDR1 as SEHNR and CDR2 as FQNEAQ (reference sequence). In nucleotides, the CDR3 is TGTGCCAGCAGAGGGGTTGTGGAAAAACTGTTTTTT. Translation: CASRGVVEKLFF.

The rearrangement uses TRBV7-9 and TRBJ2-3; weak D call: TRBD2 (5 bases). V was clipped by 5 bases and J by 1 base, with 10 bases between them. The CDR3 is made up of 14 amino acids. Germline lookup yields CDR1 SEHNR and CDR2 FQNEAQ (reference sequence). In DNA form, the CDR3 reads TGTGCCAGCAGCCTCTCGCGGGGCACAGATACGCAGTATTTT. Translation gives CASSLSRGTDTQYF.

This clone was detected only a few times. The chain uses TRBV18 and TRBJ1-5, with D uncertain. The CDR3 has 13 residues. Between the trimmed V and J ends, which lost 6 bases and 6 bases, there was a span of 12 bases. Germline V gives CDR1 KGHSH, CDR2 LQKENI. This CDR3 is CASSLGRGQPQHF. CDR3 DNA: TGTGCCAGCTCCCTAGGGCGGGGTCAGCCCCAGCATTTT.

This clone was detected only a few times. The same CDR3 can be traced to other DNA sequences in this sample. V is TRBV28 and J is TRBJ2-1; 8 bases match TRBD2. The germline V gene encodes CDR1 MDHEN and CDR2 SYDVKM. This CDR3 comprises 16 residues. Unmatched junction bases numbered 5, after V lost 4 bases and J lost 0 bases. CDR3 sequence: CASSSPLAGSYNEQFF. CDR3 bases: TGTGCCAGCAGTTCCCCTCTAGCGGGCTCCTACAATGAGCAGTTCTTC.

The rearrangement links TRBV15 to TRBJ2-7, with 9 positions matching TRBD2. The CDR3 loop spans 15 amino acids. Per germline, CDR1 LNHNV and CDR2 YYDKDF (reference sequence). The V gene end was trimmed by 1 base and the J gene end by 3 bases; junction bases not matched to a gene: 4. The CDR3 here is CATSRVTSGFYEQYF. CDR3 nucleotide sequence: TGTGCCACCAGCAGAGTGACTAGCGGTTTCTACGAGCAGTACTTC.

This chain joins TRBV18 and TRBJ2-1; D perhaps matches TRBD2 (5 bases). The germline V gene encodes CDR1 KGHSH and CDR2 LQKENI. The CDR3 sequence is 17 residues long. V was trimmed by 3 bases and J by 0 bases, leaving 15 bases between them. The CDR3 DNA reads as TGTGCCAGCTCACCGACAAGCGGCTACGGCTCCTACAATGAGCAGTTCTTC. Translating it yields CASSPTSGYGSYNEQFF.

The rearrangement uses TRBV7-6 and TRBJ2-5; no clear D. Germline CDR1 and CDR2: SGHVS and FNYEAQ. This CDR3 region has 14 residues. Trimming left V 0 bases short and J 5 bases short, with 10 bases between. CDR3 residues: CASSLASQSETQYF. The CDR3 DNA follows: TGTGCCAGCAGCTTAGCGTCACAGTCCGAGACCCAGTACTTC.

This clone was observed a handful of times. V and J are TRBV30 and TRBJ1-2; possible D gene TRBD1, 6 bases. CDR3 length: 14 residues. Deletions cut 4 bases from V and 5 bases from J, with 17 bases between. The germline V gene has CDR1 GTSNPN and CDR2 SVGIG (reference sequence). The CDR3 sequence: CAWTLGHPGYGYTF. CDR3 bases: TGTGCCTGGACCCTGGGACATCCGGGGTATGGCTACACCTTC. The full variable domain, in which reference TRBV30 and TRBJ1-2 provide the parts outside the CDR3, is SQTIHQWPATLVQPVGSPLSLECTVEGTSNPNLYWYRQAAGRGLQLLFYSVGIGQISSEVPQNLSASRPQDRQFILSSKKLLLSDSGFYLCAWTLGHPGYGYTFGSGTRLTVV.

This clone has a handful of counts. This chain links TRBV30 with TRBJ2-3, with TRBD1 identical over 7 bases. After removal of 5 bases from V and 4 bases from J, the junction contained 21 bases not matched to a gene. Looked up from germline, CDR1 is GTSNPN and CDR2 is SVGIG (reference sequence). There are 18 residues in the CDR3. This CDR3 is CAWRRVEGGSPFSDTQYF. Written as DNA, the CDR3 is TGTGCCTGGCGCAGGGTGGAAGGGGGCTCCCCCTTTTCAGATACGCAGTATTTT.

Only a few counts were recorded for this clone. In nucleotides, the CDR3 is TGTGCCAGCAGTGGGACTAGCCGCCAAGAGACCCAGTACTTC. It specifies CASSGTSRQETQYF. The chain has TRBV6-6 and TRBJ2-5, with 9 bases fitting TRBD2. The germline V gene encodes CDR1 MNHNY and CDR2 SVGAGI (reference sequence). The CDR3 is made up of 14 amino acids. Unmatched junction bases numbered 2, after V lost 5 bases and J lost 1 base.

The V gene is TRBV13, the J gene TRBJ1-2; no firm D call. With 2 bases removed from V and 8 bases from J, the gap between germline ends came to 9 bases. Germline V gene data show CDR1 as PRHDT and CDR2 as FYEKMQ (reference sequence). The CDR3 has 12 amino acids. The CDR3 DNA follows: TGTGCCAGCAGCTTAAAGGGAGGAGGCTACACCTTC. Translating it yields CASSLKGGGYTF.

This clone has a handful of counts. The chain is built from TRBV16 and TRBJ2-7, with 8 nucleotides matching TRBD1. Germline V CDR1 and CDR2: KGHSY, FQNENV. The CDR3 spans 15 residues. The junction had 9 bases not matched to a gene; V was cut back by 2 bases and J by 6 bases. CDR3 nucleotides: TGTGCCAGCAGCCAAGGAGGGACAGGAAGGCCCGAGCAGTACTTC. It translates to CASSQGGTGRPEQYF.